The 18 T cell receptor beta chains below all came from one sample that was sequenced in a study of cytomegalovirus exposure and HLA in healthy donors. Amplification used 60 Vbeta primers and 13 Jbeta primers. Repertoires were generated with immunoSEQ multiplex PCR, while TCRdb's copy carries only in-frame clones and drops some. The sample comprises about 200,000 clones, 65% to 80% of which are singletons, and 1.5% to 2% rests with the top ten. The specimen sequenced was PBMCs. The source is a man between 50 and 59 years old in good health and CMV-seronegative.

V gene TRBV19 combines with J gene TRBJ2-5, with 9 bases fitting TRBD2. The CDR3 is made up of 16 amino acids. Germline V CDR1 and CDR2: LNHDA, SQIVND (reference sequence). V was clipped by 6 bases and J by 0 bases; unmatched bases: 8. CDR3 nucleotides: TGTGCCAGTAGATCCGGGACTAGCAGAAACCAAGAGACCCAGTACTTC. Its translation: CASRSGTSRNQETQYF.

This clone was recorded once. The CDR3, as DNA: TGTGCCAGCAGCATCCGCTTTATCGGGAGTAATGAAAAACTGTTTTTT. This translates into CASSIRFIGSNEKLFF. The chain has TRBV7-2 and TRBJ1-4; D is ambiguous. Germline V gives CDR1 SGHTA, CDR2 FQGNSA. The CDR3 consists of 16 residues. Trimming cost V 5 bases and J 4 bases, with 17 bases left between them.

This clone appeared once. The rearrangement joins TRBV5-4 to TRBJ2-1; the match to TRBD1 covers 9 bases. This CDR3 has 17 amino acids. CDR1 SGHNT and CDR2 YYREEE come from the germline V gene (reference sequence). Trimming removed 2 bases from V and 0 bases from J; junction bases left unmatched: 6. The CDR3 spells CASSFTGGRSSYNEQFF. The CDR3 DNA is TGTGCCAGCAGCTTCACAGGGGGCAGGAGCTCCTACAATGAGCAGTTCTTC.

J is TRBJ2-2 and V is TRBV27; tentatively, D is TRBD2 (6 bases). The CDR3 has 14 amino acids. From germline, CDR1 is MNHEY and CDR2 SMNVEV (reference sequence). The ends were cut back, 4 bases at V and 1 base at J, with 7 bases in the middle. In nucleotides, the CDR3 is TGTGCCAGCAGTTGGGGACTGAACACCGGGGAGCTGTTTTTT. Its translation is CASSWGLNTGELFF.

The CDR3 coding sequence is TGTGCCTGGAGTGTACGACTAGCGGGCCCCGTTAACACCGGGGAGCTGTTTTTT. Encoded protein: CAWSVRLAGPVNTGELFF. V usage is TRBV30 and J usage is TRBJ2-2; 10 bases line up with TRBD2. Germline CDR1 GTSNPN, CDR2 SVGIG (reference sequence). Losses at the gene ends were 0 bases for V and 2 bases for J; bases not matched to a gene: 9. The CDR3 runs to 18 residues.

V and J are TRBV7-8 and TRBJ1-2, with D uncertain. Germline CDR1 is SGHVS and CDR2 is FQNEAQ. The V gene lost 1 base and the J gene lost 5 bases, with 11 bases spanning the gap. This CDR3 spans 14 amino acids. The CDR3 protein is CASSLDAGSYGYTF. As DNA, the CDR3 is TGTGCCAGCAGCTTAGATGCGGGGTCATATGGCTACACCTTC.

The V call is TRBV6-1, the J call TRBJ2-2; 10 bases fit TRBD1. This CDR3 region has 15 residues. In germline, CDR1 is MNHNS, CDR2 SASEGT. Unmatched junction bases numbered 5, after V lost 6 bases and J lost 4 bases. CDR3 nucleotide sequence: TGTGCCAGCAGGGGACAGGGGAGGAGCACCGGGGAGCTGTTTTTT. Residues: CASRGQGRSTGELFF.

The CDR3 DNA reads TGTGCCAGCAGCTTGGAGGGACTGGGAACAGATACGCAGTATTTT. Its protein product is CASSLEGLGTDTQYF. The rearrangement uses TRBV5-6 and TRBJ2-3, with a tentative D call TRBD2 (6 bases). There are 15 residues in the CDR3. V lost 0 bases and J 3 bases, leaving 11 bases between the germline ends. The germline V gene has CDR1 SGHDT and CDR2 YYEEEE.

There are a few counts of this clone. The V gene is TRBV19, the J gene TRBJ2-1; tentatively, D is TRBD1 (5 bases). The CDR3 consists of 14 residues. The V gene lost 5 bases and the J gene lost 7 bases, with 15 bases spanning the gap. Germline V gene lookup returns CDR1 LNHDA and CDR2 SQIVND (reference sequence). This CDR3 is CASSAQGPGNEQFF. The CDR3 DNA reads as TGTGCCAGTAGTGCCCAGGGCCCCGGGAATGAGCAGTTCTTC.

The genes are TRBV18 and TRBJ2-1; D perhaps matches TRBD2 (6 bases). Looked up from germline, CDR1 is KGHSH and CDR2 is LQKENI. The CDR3 extends over 19 amino acids. V was pared by 0 bases and J by 3 bases, with 21 bases between. The CDR3 sequence: CASSPPLADTIGNYNEQFF. Here the CDR3 DNA reads TGTGCCAGCTCACCACCACTAGCAGATACGATAGGAAACTACAATGAGCAGTTCTTC.

This clone was counted once. The chain employs TRBV5-1 and TRBJ2-3, with a possible D match to TRBD2 (6 bases). V was clipped by 5 bases and J by 2 bases, with 12 bases between them. This CDR3 is built from 14 residues. Germline CDR1 reads SGHRS; CDR2 reads YFSETQ. The CDR3 DNA follows: TGCGCCAGCAGTAATGGCGGGATCACAGATACGCAGTATTTT. This codes for CASSNGGITDTQYF.

The chain joins TRBV27 to TRBJ2-7; 9 bases map to TRBD1. The CDR3 totals 14 residues. Germline CDR1 MNHEY, CDR2 SMNVEV (reference sequence). V lost 6 bases and J lost 5; bases outside the gene matches: 8. CDR3 DNA sequence: TGTGCCAGCAGGTGGGGGACAGGGTTCGACGAGCAGTACTTC. Its translation is CASRWGTGFDEQYF.

The rearrangement links TRBV27 to TRBJ2-3; D might be TRBD2 (5 bases). The germline gives CDR1 MNHEY, CDR2 SMNVEV (reference sequence). The CDR3 consists of 16 residues. Between the trimmed V and J ends, which lost 6 bases and 0 bases, there was a span of 16 bases. In nucleotides, the CDR3 is TGTGCCAGCAGACCCCGGCTAGCAGCTAGCACAGATACGCAGTATTTT. It codes for CASRPRLAASTDTQYF.

This sequence joins TRBV6-5 and TRBJ2-2; 7 bases map to TRBD1. The CDR3 runs 15 residues. Trimming cost V 3 bases and J 3 bases; bases outside gene matches: 4. The germline CDR1 and CDR2 sequences are MNHEY and SVGAGI. For the CDR3, the DNA is TGTGCCAGCAGTTATACGCAGGGGGACACCGGGGAGCTGTTTTTT. Translated: CASSYTQGDTGELFF.

This chain uses TRBV5-1 with TRBJ2-7; the D gene is possibly TRBD1 (6 bases). This CDR3 is built from 14 residues. The germline CDR1 and CDR2 sequences are SGHRS and YFSETQ. With 2 bases removed from V and 3 bases from J, the gap between germline ends came to 12 bases. The CDR3 reads CASSFAGQSYEQYF. In DNA form, the CDR3 reads TGCGCCAGCAGCTTTGCTGGACAGAGCTACGAGCAGTACTTC.

This rearrangement joins TRBV29-1 to TRBJ2-1; 9 nucleotides align to TRBD2. V trimming: 3 bases; J trimming: 1 base; junction bases outside the gene matches: 10. The V gene's germline CDR1 is SQVTM and CDR2 ANQGSEA. The CDR3 has 17 residues. CDR3 in DNA: TGCAGCGTTGATAGAAGGCTAGCGGGAAGGTCCTACAATGAGCAGTTCTTC. It specifies CSVDRRLAGRSYNEQFF.

The chain combines TRBV27 with TRBJ2-7; 8 bases align to TRBD1. CDR1 and CDR2 (germline): MNHEY, SMNVEV (reference sequence). V was pared by 1 base and J by 1 base, with 0 bases of the junction left unmatched. This CDR3 contains 14 residues. DNA of the CDR3: TGTGCCAGCAGTTTATGGACAGGGTCCTACGAGCAGTACTTC. It translates to CASSLWTGSYEQYF.

The genes are TRBV5-6 and TRBJ1-5; the D gene is possibly TRBD1 (6 bases). The length of the CDR3 is 17 residues. With 0 bases removed from V and 5 bases from J, the gap between germline ends came to 18 bases. CDR1 is SGHDT, CDR2 YYEEEE, per germline. This chain's CDR3 is CASSLAFHRDVDQPQHF. As DNA, the CDR3 is TGTGCCAGCAGCTTGGCCTTTCACAGGGACGTTGATCAGCCCCAGCATTTT.